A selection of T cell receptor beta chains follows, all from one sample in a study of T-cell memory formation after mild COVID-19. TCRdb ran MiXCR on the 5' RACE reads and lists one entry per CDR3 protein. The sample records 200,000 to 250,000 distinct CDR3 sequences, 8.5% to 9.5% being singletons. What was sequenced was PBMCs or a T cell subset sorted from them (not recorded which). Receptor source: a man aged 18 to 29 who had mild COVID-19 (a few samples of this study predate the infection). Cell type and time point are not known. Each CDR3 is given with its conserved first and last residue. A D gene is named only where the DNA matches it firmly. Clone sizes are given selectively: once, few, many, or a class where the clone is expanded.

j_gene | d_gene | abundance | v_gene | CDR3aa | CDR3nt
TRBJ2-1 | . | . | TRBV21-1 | CASSKSKRDSLRFGEQFF | TGTGCCAGCAGCAAATCAAAGCGGGACAGCCTTCGATTTGGTGAGCAGTTCTTC
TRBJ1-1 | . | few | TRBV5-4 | CASSGAVSAGTEAFF | TGTGCCAGCAGCGGGGCGGTTTCAGCGGGCACTGAAGCTTTCTTT
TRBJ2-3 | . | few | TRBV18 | CASYPGASTDTQYF | TGTGCCAGCTACCCGGGGGCGAGCACAGATACGCAGTATTTT
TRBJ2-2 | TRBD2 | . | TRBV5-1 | CAGRLAANTGELFF | TGCGCCGGCCGACTAGCGGCGAACACCGGGGAGCTGTTTTTT
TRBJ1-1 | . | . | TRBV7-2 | CASTGGPDTEAFF | TGTGCCAGCACCGGGGGACCAGACACTGAAGCTTTCTTT
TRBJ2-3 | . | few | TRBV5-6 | CASSLTASGEDTQYF | TGTGCCAGCAGCCTTACTGCGTCCGGCGAAGATACGCAGTATTTT
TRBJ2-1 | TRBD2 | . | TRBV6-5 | CASSRTSGLSYNEQFF | TGTGCCAGCAGCAGGACTAGCGGGCTCTCCTACAATGAGCAGTTCTTC
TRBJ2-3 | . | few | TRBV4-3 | CASSQTGPGDTQYF | TGCGCCAGCAGCCAAACGGGGCCTGGGGATACGCAGTATTTT
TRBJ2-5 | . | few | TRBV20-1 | CSASHRATETQYF | TGCAGTGCTTCCCACAGGGCGACGGAGACCCAGTACTTC
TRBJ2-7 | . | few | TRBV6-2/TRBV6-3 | CASSWGGQYYEQYF | TGTGCCAGCAGTTGGGGCGGACAGTACTACGAGCAGTACTTC
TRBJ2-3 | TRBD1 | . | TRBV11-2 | CASSSTGGLTDTQYF | TGTGCCAGCAGCTCGACAGGGGGCCTTACAGATACGCAGTATTTT
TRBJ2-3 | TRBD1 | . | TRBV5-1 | CASSLTRTGLGTDTQYF | TGCGCCAGCAGCCTCACCCGGACAGGCTTGGGCACAGATACGCAGTATTTT
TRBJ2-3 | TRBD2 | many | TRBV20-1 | CSASGGTDTQYF | TGCAGTGCTAGCGGGGGGACAGATACGCAGTATTTT
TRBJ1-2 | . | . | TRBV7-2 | CASSLGLTAGHGYTF | TGTGCCAGCAGCTTAGGCCTGACGGCAGGCCATGGCTACACCTTC
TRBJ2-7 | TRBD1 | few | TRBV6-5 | CASSFGTGRYEQYF | TGTGCCAGCAGTTTCGGGACAGGGCGCTACGAGCAGTACTTC
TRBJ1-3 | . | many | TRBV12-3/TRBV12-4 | CASSLRASGVRNTIYF | TGTGCCAGCAGTTTAAGGGCCTCGGGGGTGAGAAACACCATATATTTT
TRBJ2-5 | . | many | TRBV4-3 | CASSQEPGPGGTQYF | TGCGCCAGCAGCCAAGAACCGGGACCTGGGGGGACCCAGTACTTC
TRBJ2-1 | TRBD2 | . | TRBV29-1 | CSSGAGGYNEQFF | TGCAGCTCGGGCGCGGGGGGTTACAATGAGCAGTTCTTC
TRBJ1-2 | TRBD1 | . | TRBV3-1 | CASTEGQGKVTGYTF | TGTGCCAGCACCGAGGGACAGGGGAAAGTAACGGGCTACACCTTC
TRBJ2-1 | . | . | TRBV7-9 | CASSIDWSSSYNEQFF | TGTGCCAGCAGCATCGACTGGTCGAGCTCCTACAATGAGCAGTTCTTC
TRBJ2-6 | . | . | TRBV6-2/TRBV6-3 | CASKSGANVLTF | TGTGCCAGCAAATCTGGGGCCAACGTCCTGACTTTC
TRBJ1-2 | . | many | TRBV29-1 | CSVEDYGYTF | TGCAGCGTTGAAGATTATGGCTACACCTTC
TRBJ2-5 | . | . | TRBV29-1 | CSAKVRGKETQYF | TGCAGCGCAAAAGTTCGGGGAAAAGAGACCCAGTACTTC